This T cell receptor (beta chain) was recorded in a study of T cell clonotyping in hematopoietic cell transplantation. Sample time point: recipient sample about 28 days before transplant, after cytoreduction. Clones were read by immunoSEQ multiplex PCR, and TCRdb kept only the in-frame ones, dropping some. This table holds fewer than 20,000 clones, about 84% found once. The sequence was collected from a man in his forties or fifties with acute myeloid leukemia. Some clones in this sample may be carry-over from other donors' samples. The source was peripheral blood mononuclear cells, collected before stem cell transplant.

CDR3 in amino acids: CASSHRRDSQETQYF. DNA of the CDR3: TGCGCCAGCAGCCATCGCCGGGACAGTCAAGAGACCCAGTACTTC. The rearrangement joins TRBV4-1 to TRBJ2-5, with 7 bases identical to TRBD1. With 3 bases clipped from V and 2 bases from J, the junction kept 6 bases outside the gene matches. This CDR3 comprises 15 residues. Germline V gene lookup returns CDR1 MGHRA and CDR2 YSYEKL.